Below, 28 T cell receptor beta chains from the same sample are listed, as sequenced in a study of blood T cell repertoires in COVID-19. Assay: immunoSEQ multiplex PCR; the TCRdb copy retains only in-frame clones and omits some. The table has 140,000 to 150,000 clones, over 75% seen once; the top ten hold 44%. The sequenced material came from peripheral blood. Source of these receptors: a human donor in a cohort sampled during active COVID-19.

Only a few counts were recorded for this clone. The chain uses TRBV30 and TRBJ1-5, with a weak D call TRBD1 (6 bases). This CDR3 is 16 amino acids long. The ends were cut back, 0 bases at V and 1 base at J, with 13 bases in the middle. The germline V gene has CDR1 GTSNPN and CDR2 SVGIG (reference sequence). The CDR3 region has the DNA TGTGCCTGGAGTGTACAGGGTCCGACGAGCAATCAGCCCCAGCATTTT. Its protein product is CAWSVQGPTSNQPQHF.

The chain joins TRBV7-2 to TRBJ2-1; tentative D call: TRBD1 (5 bases). The CDR3 loop spans 15 amino acids. CDR1 and CDR2 (germline): SGHTA, FQGNSA. V lost 2 bases to trimming and J lost 6 bases, with 14 bases between them. The CDR3 DNA reads TGTGCCAGCAGCTTAACAGGATCGAGCCTCAATGAGCAGTTCTTC. This encodes CASSLTGSSLNEQFF.

The rearrangement uses TRBV15 and TRBJ1-4; D possibly corresponds to TRBD1 (5 bases). Germline loops: CDR1 LNHNV, CDR2 YYDKDF (reference sequence). V lost 0 bases, J lost 7 bases, and 15 bases lay in between. The CDR3 runs to 16 residues. The CDR3 loop reads CATSRERLGGSEKLFF. The CDR3, as DNA: TGTGCCACCAGCAGAGAGAGGTTGGGGGGAAGTGAAAAACTGTTTTTT.

The genes are TRBV7-9 and TRBJ1-6; 7 nucleotides match TRBD1. CDR1 is SEHNR, CDR2 FQNEAQ, per germline (reference sequence). This CDR3 has 13 residues. V was clipped by 3 bases and J by 9 bases; unmatched bases: 2. CDR3 in DNA: TGTGCCAGCAGCTTGACAGGGAGTTCACCCCTCCACTTT. This codes for CASSLTGSSPLHF.

V and J are TRBV6-4 and TRBJ2-7; TRBD2 aligns across 7 bases. This CDR3 region has 14 residues. Germline CDR1 is MRHNA and CDR2 is SNTAGT. The V and J ends lost 7 bases and 5 bases, in that order; junction bases with no gene match: 11. CDR3 sequence reads: CASNSGGPSNEQYV. CDR3 sequence (DNA): TGTGCCAGCAATTCGGGAGGACCGTCCAACGAGCAGTACGTC.

The rearrangement links TRBV10-3 to TRBJ2-7; TRBD1 agrees at 9 bases. Trimming at V came to 2 bases and at J to 9 bases, leaving 5 bases not matched to a gene. CDR1 is ENHRY and CDR2 is SYGVKD in the germline V gene. The CDR3 extends over 13 amino acids. The CDR3 DNA reads TGTGCCATCAGTGAGACTACAGGGGGCACGCAGTACGTC. Encoded protein: CAISETTGGTQYV.

The rearrangement links TRBV3-1 (or the pseudogene TRBV3-2) to TRBJ2-7; 8 positions agree with TRBD1. With 8 bases clipped from V and 4 bases from J, the junction kept 7 bases outside the gene matches. Germline CDR1 LGHDT, CDR2 YNNKEL (reference sequence). The CDR3 is 13 amino acids. The CDR3 DNA reads TGTGCCAGCGGGCGGACAGGGAGGTACGAGCAGTACTTC. Encoded protein: CASGRTGRYEQYF.

In its sample, this clone was seen a few times. The rearrangement links TRBV11-2 to TRBJ2-7; weak D call: TRBD2 (5 bases). Germline-derived CDR1 and CDR2 are SGHAT and FQNNGV. V lost 0 bases and J lost 9, with 12 bases in between. CDR3 size: 13 residues. CDR3: CASSLDVMGRQYF. CDR3 DNA: TGTGCCAGCAGCTTAGATGTCATGGGGAGGCAGTACTTC.

This chain connects TRBV27 to TRBJ2-6; TRBD1 matches at 7 bases. Germline CDR1 reads MNHEY; CDR2 reads SMNVEV (reference sequence). V was pared by 8 bases and J by 4 bases, with 14 bases of the junction left unmatched. The CDR3 loop spans 17 amino acids. CDR3 coding DNA: TGTGCCAGCGGCAGGACAGGAACCCTCCTCGGGGCCAACGTCCTGACTTTC. Translating gives CASGRTGTLLGANVLTF.

This sequence joins TRBV5-1 and TRBJ2-2; D unclear. Germline V gene data show CDR1 as SGHRS and CDR2 as YFSETQ. The CDR3 runs to 13 residues. Trimming left V 2 bases short and J 4 bases short, with 6 bases between. The CDR3 sequence: CASSFDFTGELFF. The DNA of the CDR3 is TGCGCCAGCAGCTTTGACTTCACCGGGGAGCTGTTTTTT.

V usage is TRBV6-5 and J usage is TRBJ2-3; 11 nucleotides match TRBD2. Germline assignment: CDR1 MNHEY and CDR2 SVGAGI. The CDR3 has 15 residues. The ends lost 7 bases at V and 2 bases at J; junction bases unmatched: 5. CDR3 nucleotides: TGTGCCAGCACCCTGACTAGCGGGAACACAGATACGCAGTATTTT. This gives the protein CASTLTSGNTDTQYF.

V gene TRBV3-1 (or the pseudogene TRBV3-2) combines with J gene TRBJ1-1, with a weak D call TRBD1 (5 bases). The V end was cut by 1 base, the J end by 3 bases, with 9 bases between. CDR1 LGHDT and CDR2 YNNKEL come from the germline V gene (reference sequence). This CDR3 is 14 amino acids long. The CDR3 protein is CASSQGGGYTEAFF. CDR3 sequence (DNA): TGTGCCAGCAGCCAAGGGGGCGGATACACTGAAGCTTTCTTT.

Only a few counts were recorded for this clone. The chain has TRBV6-1 and TRBJ1-6; 8 nucleotides line up with TRBD1. Germline CDR1 reads MNHNS; CDR2 reads SASEGT. The V gene end was trimmed by 4 bases and the J gene end by 5 bases; junction bases not matched to a gene: 10. The CDR3 consists of 17 residues. CDR3 region: CASSGTDRGRNNSPLHF. The CDR3 coding sequence is TGTGCCAGCAGTGGGACCGACAGGGGCCGTAATAATTCACCCCTCCACTTT.

The sample holds one count of this clone. The chain employs TRBV12-3 or TRBV12-4 and TRBJ2-7; the D is unclear. This CDR3 region has 12 residues. Trimming shortened V by 5 bases and J by 6 bases, and 11 bases separated the two germline ends. CDR3 region: CASSIFRAEQYF. For the CDR3, the DNA is TGTGCCAGCAGTATCTTCCGAGCCGAGCAGTACTTC.

V gene TRBV9 combines with J gene TRBJ2-3; no firm D call. The CDR3 sequence is 13 residues long. Germline loops: CDR1 SGDLS, CDR2 YYNGEE. V was trimmed by 0 bases and J by 2 bases, leaving 4 bases between them. The CDR3 is CASSVANTDTQYF. The DNA for the CDR3 is TGTGCCAGCAGCGTAGCCAACACAGATACGCAGTATTTT.

The table lists this clone with a count of one. The V gene is TRBV7-9, the J gene TRBJ2-3, with D hard to call. The CDR3 is 13 amino acids. The germline V and J ends were trimmed by 5 bases and 4 bases, with 10 bases remaining between them. Germline CDR1 and CDR2: SEHNR and FQNEAQ (reference sequence). The CDR3 bases are TGTGCCAGCAGCCCCTCCCCCCCAGATACGCAGTATTTT. It encodes CASSPSPPDTQYF.

The chain employs TRBV7-2 and TRBJ2-3; TRBD2 agrees at 14 bases. The length of the CDR3 is 17 residues. The trim removed 3 bases at V and 5 bases at J, leaving 7 bases unmatched. The germline gives CDR1 SGHTA, CDR2 FQGNSA. The CDR3, as DNA: TGTGCCAGCAGCTTCCATGGACTAGCGGGAGGTGGAGATACGCAGTATTTT. Protein product: CASSFHGLAGGGDTQYF.

V and J are TRBV28 and TRBJ1-2, with TRBD1 matching over 8 bases. V lost 4 bases to trimming and J lost 4 bases; unmatched junction nucleotides: 11. The CDR3 is 16 residues long. The germline CDR1 and CDR2 sequences are MDHEN and SYDVKM. In nucleotides, the CDR3 is TGTGCCAGCAGTTCAGTACCAGGGGGCTTGGGCTATGGCTACACCTTC. Its protein is CASSSVPGGLGYGYTF.

This chain connects TRBV18 to TRBJ1-5; weak D call: TRBD1 (5 bases). From germline, CDR1 is KGHSH and CDR2 LQKENI. CDR3 length: 16 residues. Trimming stripped 3 bases from V and 1 base from J, with 13 bases between. The CDR3 protein is CASSPSGGVSNQPQHF. The CDR3 DNA follows: TGTGCCAGCTCACCTTCCGGAGGGGTGAGCAATCAGCCCCAGCATTTT.

The V call is TRBV14, the J call TRBJ2-3; tentatively, D is TRBD2 (5 bases). Trimming removed 4 bases at V and 0 bases at J, with 11 bases between. The CDR3 sequence is 15 residues long. CDR1 SGHDN and CDR2 FVKESK come from the germline V gene. In DNA form, the CDR3 reads TGTGCCAGCAGCCCTTACTGGACTAGCACAGATACGCAGTATTTT. Its protein product is CASSPYWTSTDTQYF.

J is TRBJ2-1 and V is TRBV2; D gene ambiguous. Deletions cut 8 bases from V and 1 base from J, with 12 bases between. The CDR3 totals 14 residues. The germline CDR1 and CDR2 sequences are SNHLY and FYNNEI. The CDR3 loop is CASWRSPSYNEQFF. DNA of the CDR3: TGTGCCAGCTGGCGGTCGCCTTCCTACAATGAGCAGTTCTTC.

The chain employs TRBV7-9 and TRBJ1-1, with TRBD1 identical over 7 bases. Germline CDR1 is SEHNR and CDR2 is FQNEAQ (reference sequence). CDR3 length: 12 residues. With V trimmed by 5 bases and J by 8 bases, 5 bases remained unmatched. For the CDR3, the DNA is TGTGCCAGCAGCAGAGACAGGGAAGAAGCTTTCTTT. Its protein product is CASSRDREEAFF.

The CDR3 DNA sequence: TGTGCCAGCAGTCGGGGGACAGGGGTCGGTGAAGAGACCCAGTACTTC. Protein product: CASSRGTGVGEETQYF. The V call is TRBV7-3, the J call TRBJ2-5, with 10 bases fitting TRBD1. The germline V gene encodes CDR1 SGHTA and CDR2 FQGTGA. V trimming: 6 bases; J trimming: 3 bases; junction bases outside the gene matches: 10. This CDR3 has 16 residues.

This rearrangement joins TRBV7-2 to TRBJ2-3; a weak D match, TRBD2 (6 bases). V dropped 1 base and J dropped 1 base, with 15 bases sitting between them. The CDR3 contains 17 residues. Germline V gene sequence: CDR1 SGHTA, CDR2 FQGNSA. The CDR3 bases are TGTGCCAGCAGCTTAGTGGGTGGGAGGAAGCGCACAGATACGCAGTATTTT. Translated: CASSLVGGRKRTDTQYF.

This chain uses TRBV3-1 (or the pseudogene TRBV3-2) with TRBJ2-1, with 10 nucleotides matching TRBD2. The V gene's germline CDR1 is LGHDT and CDR2 YNNKEL (reference sequence). Trimming cost V 0 bases and J 7 bases; bases outside gene matches: 9. The CDR3 has 17 amino acids. The CDR3 is CASSQDRAGGWLNEQFF. DNA for the CDR3: TGTGCCAGCAGCCAAGATCGAGCGGGGGGGTGGTTAAATGAGCAGTTCTTC.

This chain connects TRBV4-1 to TRBJ1-5; no clear D gene. The V end was cut by 0 bases, the J end by 6 bases, with 9 bases between. This CDR3 comprises 14 residues. CDR1 MGHRA and CDR2 YSYEKL come from the germline V gene. The CDR3 DNA is TGCGCCAGCAGCCAAGAGAGGGTAGGTCAGCCCCAGCATTTT. Translating it yields CASSQERVGQPQHF.

The chain uses TRBV11-2 and TRBJ1-1; D is undetermined. Germline V gives CDR1 SGHAT, CDR2 FQNNGV. The CDR3 has 14 residues. Between the trimmed V and J ends, which lost 3 bases and 3 bases, there was a span of 11 bases. CDR3: CASSFLTGHTEAFF. The DNA of the CDR3 is TGTGCCAGCAGCTTTCTTACTGGTCACACTGAAGCTTTCTTT.

The chain has TRBV19 and TRBJ2-5; perhaps TRBD2 as D (5 bases). From germline, CDR1 is LNHDA and CDR2 SQIVND (reference sequence). The length of the CDR3 is 14 residues. The V end was cut by 7 bases, the J end by 4 bases, with 16 bases between. CDR3 sequence (DNA): TGTGCCAGTACCCAGACTATCTACGGAGAGACCCAGTACTTC. The encoded protein is CASTQTIYGETQYF.